Given below is one T cell receptor (beta chain) in context. It has no known antigen specificity. No base qualities exist here, and no much larger clone lies one base off it. The library was produced with the immunoSEQ multiplex PCR assay. For the multiplex PCR, a mixture combining 60 forward primers for TCR Vbeta segments and 13 reverse primers for TCR Jbeta segments was used. The CDR3 region of rearranged TCR beta genes was amplified from genomic DNA with a multiplex PCR assay. The amplified TCR beta libraries were sequenced on the Illumina HiSeq System as 87-base-pair reads. On the study's bioinformatics: A later analysis counted some 80 million unique TCR beta chains across the 550 to 800 repertoires, and 9.5 million to 11 million of these chains were shared by at least two donors. Raw reads were error-corrected and collapsed into unique sequences with a nearest-neighbor algorithm that merged closely related sequences to remove PCR and sequencing errors. V, D and J gene segments were assigned by aligning CDR3 sequences to IMGT reference sequences. Each retained sequence needed at least a six-nucleotide match to both a V gene segment and a J gene segment. A rearrangement was called productive if the CDR3 had no stop codons and remained in frame with V and J, and every other rearrangement was called non-productive. CDR3 was defined according to IMGT convention as the region running from the second conserved V-encoded cysteine to the conserved J-encoded phenylalanine. The earlier analysis of more than 450 of the donors excluded sequences that lacked an unambiguous match to a single V gene segment. An earlier analysis of 500 to 600 of the donors classified V segments as functional when productive rearrangements were above 56.7% and as segregating when the standard deviation between donors was above 5%. A statistical classification framework was built for diagnosing cytomegalovirus status from the catalog of TCR beta chain sequences. In a later analysis, TCR nucleotide sequences were compared against IMGT/GENE-DB human TR gene sequences so that V and J genes could be assigned. In a later analysis, CDR3 sequences and most-parsimonious VDJ recombination scenarios were assigned using the TCRdist pipeline. In a later analysis, each TCR beta chain was defined by its CDR3 amino acid sequence together with its V-gene family, and reads lacking a unique V-gene family were excluded. To address suspected cross-contamination and a sequencing artifact, a later analysis removed 592 highly shared, low-generation-probability nucleotide sequences. In a later analysis, a clonal expansion index was calculated for each public chain from normalized within-repertoire ranks of inferred template counts. In a later analysis, generation probabilities were computed with a VDJ recombination model fitted to out-of-frame rearrangements, and the resulting probabilities were checked against IGoR. In a later analysis, TCR-TCR, TCR-HLA and TCR-CMV co-occurrence was scored with hypergeometric tests, and a repertoire-size bias correction was applied to TCR pairs. To estimate false discovery rates, a later analysis permuted the HLA or CMV assignments 20 times. In a later analysis, co-occurring TCRs were grouped using DBSCAN, and TCRdist sequence similarity was added for clustering within HLA-allele-positive subsets. For co-occurrence clustering, repertoires with fewer than 30,000 or more than 120,000 public chains were excluded, along with four to six repertoires with anomalous nucleotide sharing. Drawn from immuneACCESS, this table holds only the in-frame rearrangements with V and J called that TCRdb kept. Clones are partly lost; checked studies trace under half to an unresolved V gene and leave the rest unexplained. V, J and clone size are taken as reported in that table, and D and trimming were inferred from the DNA itself. The sample profile shows about 160,000 clones; roughly 80% of them were found once. The ten most abundant clones make up 0.95% to 1.5% of the sample.

CDR1 LNHNV and CDR2 YYDKDF were looked up in the germline V gene (reference sequence). V gives up 3 bases and J gives up 0 bases, and the segment between their germline ends measures 14 bases. Measured from the cysteine to the phenylalanine, the CDR3 is 16 residues long. The entry retains the CDR3 DNA only, 48 bases that are in frame from base 1. This record comes from a study of cytomegalovirus exposure and HLA in healthy donors (dated by TCRdb to the late 2010s). Context from the whole study: An earlier analysis of roughly 500 of the donors reported 250 to 350 Gb of sequence data and 95 million to 140 million unique TCR beta sequences obtained from some 170 million T cells. The study was designed to test whether signatures of past pathogen exposure could be identified by cataloging public T cell receptors. A later analysis re-examined previously published TCR beta repertoires from over 500 donors and added high-resolution HLA genotyping to investigate patterns of TCR occurrence. In an earlier analysis of 587 of the donors, high-throughput TCR beta sequencing was used to judge whether each TCR beta V gene segment behaved as functional or pseudogenic. Both class I and class II loci were covered by HLA typing, at four-digit resolution. Among about 400 genotyped donors of the cohort, an average of approximately 220,000 unique TCR beta nucleotide sequences was sequenced per donor, of which about 19% were non-productive. Genome-wide SNP genotypes for about 60% of the roughly 700 donors were used in a later genetic analysis, which treated that subset as a discovery cohort. Donor age, sex, ethnicity and CMV serostatus were compiled alongside the repertoire data. Besides the first cohort of around 700 subjects, a separate validation cohort made up of 120 different subjects was used. All discovery cohort repertoires had been generated on a single sequencing platform. An early release covering 550 to 650 HLA-typed donors comprised about 310 gigabases of sequencing data and approximately 80 million unique TCR sequences. The study combined high-throughput TCR immunosequencing, statistical association of individual TCRs with disease status, and machine learning to predict cytomegalovirus infection status. The study used immunosequencing to profile the T cell repertoires of more than 650 subjects and linked those repertoires to cytomegalovirus serostatus. Rather than drawing on any new phenotypic data, the later analysis identified candidate immune exposures from TCR beta sequences and the way those sequences occurred across donors. Of the roughly 400 genotyped donors, more than 75% were placed in the genetic ancestry cluster associated with self-reported Caucasian donors. The number of typed donors differed by locus: about 629-630 for A, B, C, DRB1 and DQB1; about 520 for DQA1; 606 for DPA1; and roughly 470 for DPB1. Four to six DR-DQ haplotypes were handled as single units for association and clustering, since linkage in the cohort was strong.

Results and caveats for the whole study, not just this receptor: Roughly 17 rarely observed V segments, including chromosome 9 orphons, were excluded from the earlier analysis of some 590 of the donors because counts were too low. Correlated functional status among segregating V segments might be attributable to linkage disequilibrium, but an unknown experimental factor could not be ruled out. Immune exposure information for the cohort was limited to CMV serostatus. The classifier was reported to diagnose cytomegalovirus status with high specificity and sensitivity in both the original cohort and the validation cohort. In an earlier analysis of under 600 of the donors, most TCR beta V segments were observed in productive rearrangements about 87% or about 30% of the time, broadly matching IMGT annotations. A later genetic analysis reported fewer N-insertions in productive TCRs among donors in an Asian-associated ancestry cluster than the roughly 670-donor mean. In this cohort, only TCR beta chains were sequenced, and detectable features were limited by the absence of alpha or paired-chain data. The study listed approximately 160 TCR beta chains as associated with cytomegalovirus. A later analysis found that most CMV-associated TCR beta chains appeared HLA-restricted, with HLA associations seemingly driven largely by CMV exposure. In a later genetic analysis, a missense DCLRE1C variant was associated with V-gene and J-gene trimming of TCR beta chains, and the association was replicated in an independent cohort. A group of highly shared sequence variants was considered likely to be a technical artifact of the sequencing pipeline. Because HLA typing was unavailable for some donors at each locus, only the typed subset was used in association tests. According to the authors, the approach could potentially be generalized to other disease states and immunological phenotypes. A further reported finding was that TCR beta sequences accurately predicted the HLA-A and HLA-B alleles for most subjects in the first cohort. When HLA alleles, especially DR and DQ, strongly co-occurred, TCR associations were difficult to assign to individual alleles. Three of the identified cytomegalovirus-associated TCR beta chains were confirmed in vitro to be specific for cytomegalovirus antigens. Specific HLA alleles were associated with about 17,000 TCR beta sequences at a false discovery rate of 0.05 in a later analysis. The presence/absence analyses assumed that sequencing depth was roughly uniform across donors, and that assumption may not be true. Across donors, most TCR sequences were observed very rarely, whereas some public TCRs were present in many individuals. A later analysis found that HLA-associated TCR beta chains were more clonally expanded and had lower generation probabilities than equally common non-associated chains. The 87-base-pair reads could not distinguish some IMGT-functional V segments, including TRBV6-2 and TRBV6-3, so those segments were excluded. In a later analysis, the rate of TCR association differed among HLA loci, with DRB1 alleles having the most associated TCRs and HLA-C alleles having the fewest. In a later analysis, several top co-occurrence clusters were reported to appear linked to parvovirus B19, influenza, CMV and Epstein-Barr virus.

The cohort comprised around 690 healthy bone marrow donors. At the time of sampling, every cohort member was nominally healthy, though immune exposures that went unrecorded were likely present. The donor tested CMV seronegative and was one of the 352 seronegative cohort members. Every donor gave a peripheral blood sample, and the peripheral blood mononuclear cells from that sample were used for TCR beta sequencing. Genomic DNA was extracted from the blood cell samples with the Qiagen DNeasy Blood Extraction Kit. Material: PBMCs. This receptor was identified in a woman in her 50s in good health and CMV-seronegative. The receptor chain draws on TRBV15 and TRBJ1-1; no D segment can be confidently identified. The CDR3 protein sequence reads: CATSRANEGMNTEAFF. The DNA is TGTGCCACCAGCAGGGCCAACGAGGGAATGAACACTGAAGCTTTCTTT.